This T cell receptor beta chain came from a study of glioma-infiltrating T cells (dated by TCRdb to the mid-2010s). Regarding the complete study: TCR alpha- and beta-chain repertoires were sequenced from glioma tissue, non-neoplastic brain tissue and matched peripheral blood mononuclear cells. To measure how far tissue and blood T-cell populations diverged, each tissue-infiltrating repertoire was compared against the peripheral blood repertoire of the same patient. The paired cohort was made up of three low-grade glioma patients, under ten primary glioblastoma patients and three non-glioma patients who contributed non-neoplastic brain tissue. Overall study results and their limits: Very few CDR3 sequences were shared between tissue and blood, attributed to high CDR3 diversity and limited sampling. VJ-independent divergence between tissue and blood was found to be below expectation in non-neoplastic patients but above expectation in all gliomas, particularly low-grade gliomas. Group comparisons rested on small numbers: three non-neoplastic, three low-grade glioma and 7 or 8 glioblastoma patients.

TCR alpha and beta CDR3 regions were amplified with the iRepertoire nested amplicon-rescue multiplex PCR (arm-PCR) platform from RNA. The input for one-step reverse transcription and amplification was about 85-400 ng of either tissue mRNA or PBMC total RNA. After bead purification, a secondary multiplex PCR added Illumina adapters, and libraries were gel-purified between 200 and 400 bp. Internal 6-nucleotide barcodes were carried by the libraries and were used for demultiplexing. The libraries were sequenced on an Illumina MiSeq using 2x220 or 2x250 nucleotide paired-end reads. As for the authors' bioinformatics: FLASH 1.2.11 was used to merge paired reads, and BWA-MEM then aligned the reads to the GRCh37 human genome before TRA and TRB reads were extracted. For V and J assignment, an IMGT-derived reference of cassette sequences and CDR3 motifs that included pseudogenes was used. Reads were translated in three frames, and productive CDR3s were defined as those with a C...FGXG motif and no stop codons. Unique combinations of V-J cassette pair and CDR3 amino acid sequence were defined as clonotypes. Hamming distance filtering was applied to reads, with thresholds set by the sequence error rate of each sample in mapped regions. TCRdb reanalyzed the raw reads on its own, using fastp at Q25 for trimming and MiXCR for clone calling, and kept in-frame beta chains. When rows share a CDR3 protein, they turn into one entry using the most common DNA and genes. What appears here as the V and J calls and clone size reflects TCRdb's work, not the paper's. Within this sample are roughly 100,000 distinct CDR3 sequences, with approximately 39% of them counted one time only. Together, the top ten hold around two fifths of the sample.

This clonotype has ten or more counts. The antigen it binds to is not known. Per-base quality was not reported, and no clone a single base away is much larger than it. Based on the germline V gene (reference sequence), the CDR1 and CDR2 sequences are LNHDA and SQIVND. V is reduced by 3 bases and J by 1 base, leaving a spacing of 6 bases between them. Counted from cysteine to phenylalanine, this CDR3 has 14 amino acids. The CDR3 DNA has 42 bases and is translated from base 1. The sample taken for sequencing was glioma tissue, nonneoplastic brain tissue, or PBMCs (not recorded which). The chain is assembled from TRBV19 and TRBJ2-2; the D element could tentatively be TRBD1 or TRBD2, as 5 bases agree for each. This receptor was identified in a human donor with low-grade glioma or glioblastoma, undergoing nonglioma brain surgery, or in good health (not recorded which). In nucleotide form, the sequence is TGTGCCAGTAGTATGAGGGGGAACACCGGGGAGCTGTTTTTT. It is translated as CASSMRGNTGELFF.